The sequence of this T cell receptor beta chain was determined in a study of blood T cell repertoires in COVID-19. As for the study in general: COVID-19 samples from acute and convalescent phases originated in the United States, Italy and Spain.

How the authors handled the data: Amplification of reference gene primers provided the estimated nucleated cell counts. The assay was immunoSEQ multiplex PCR, and TCRdb's table has in-frame clones only and misses some. The V and J calls and the clone size are those of that table, but D and trimming were determined from the DNA. The sample shows 430,000 or so clones, more than 75% of them seen only once. Germline V gives CDR1 LNHDA, CDR2 SQIVND (reference sequence). The CDR3 has 14 residues. V was clipped by 5 bases and J by 4 bases, with 12 bases between them. For recovered donors of Cohort 3, there were two negative PCRs, clearance, or symptom resolution. This clone was observed a single time.

Sequenced input: PBMCs or T cells enriched from blood (not recorded which). This chain connects TRBV19 to TRBJ2-1; D perhaps matches TRBD1 (6 bases). This receptor was obtained from a woman in her thirties or forties who had recovered from COVID-19. The CDR3 region has the DNA TGTGCCAGTAGTCGCACCAGGGGTTACAATGAGCAGTTCTTC. It specifies CASSRTRGYNEQFF.